The 27 T cell receptor beta chains in this list originate from one sample, sequenced in a study of beta chain features in type 1 diabetes. Expressed TCRB transcripts got sequenced, as all isolated RNA was reverse transcribed. The protocol was immunoSEQ multiplex PCR, while the TCRdb copy is restricted to in-frame clones and leaves out a portion. The sample records 240,000 or so clones, approximately 70% being singletons. The source material was naive CD4+ T cells from blood. All receptors derive from a man aged 30-40 years in good health.

In its sample, this clone was seen once. Here the CDR3 DNA reads TGTGCCAGCAGCCCTGACAATGGCAGGTTAACTGAAGCTTTCTTT. Its protein is CASSPDNGRLTEAFF. The chain has TRBV7-9 and TRBJ1-1; D is unclear. V shed 5 bases and J shed 5 bases, with 18 bases lying between them. The germline V gene has CDR1 SEHNR and CDR2 FQNEAQ (reference sequence). The CDR3 has 15 amino acids.

The chain has TRBV7-2 and TRBJ2-5; D uncertain. The V gene's germline CDR1 is SGHTA and CDR2 FQGNSA. The V end was cut by 1 base, the J end by 3 bases, with 9 bases between. The CDR3 length is 14 residues. The CDR3 sequence is CASSLGVVKETQYF. In DNA form, the CDR3 reads TGTGCCAGCAGCTTAGGAGTCGTCAAAGAGACCCAGTACTTC.

The chain combines TRBV30 with TRBJ1-1; D uncertain. The V gene's germline CDR1 is GTSNPN and CDR2 SVGIG (reference sequence). The CDR3 totals 11 residues. Trimming removed 2 bases at V and 5 bases at J, with 6 bases between. CDR3 sequence reads: CAWSPTTEAFF. The CDR3 bases are TGTGCCTGGAGTCCCACGACTGAAGCTTTCTTT. Full variable domain (missing parts from reference TRBV30 and TRBJ1-1): SQTIHQWPATLVQPVGSPLSLECTVEGTSNPNLYWYRQAAGRGLQLLFYSVGIGQISSEVPQNLSASRPQDRQFILSSKKLLLSDSGFYLCAWSPTTEAFFGQGTRLTVV.

The chain joins TRBV2 to TRBJ2-1; 15 nucleotides align to TRBD2. Germline V gene lookup returns CDR1 SNHLY and CDR2 FYNNEI. After removal of 8 bases from V and 9 bases from J, the junction contained 2 bases not matched to a gene. The CDR3 is 13 amino acids. CDR3 coding DNA: TGTGCCAGCGGGACTAGCGGGGGGACTGAGCAGTTCTTC. Protein: CASGTSGGTEQFF.

The V and J genes are TRBV29-1 and TRBJ1-3, with D unclear. Per germline, CDR1 SQVTM and CDR2 ANQGSEA. Deletions cut 0 bases from V and 4 bases from J, with 16 bases between. The CDR3 is made up of 16 amino acids. The CDR3 protein is CSVEDRGGRGGNTIYF. DNA of the CDR3: TGCAGCGTTGAAGACCGGGGAGGGCGAGGAGGAAACACCATATATTTT. Filled out from reference TRBV29-1 and TRBJ1-3, the complete variable domain reads SAVISQKPSRDICQRGTSLTIQCQVDSQVTMMFWYRQQPGQSLTLIATANQGSEATYESGFVIDKFPISRPNLTFSTLTVSNMSPEDSSIYLCSVEDRGGRGGNTIYFGEGSWLTVV.

The J gene is TRBJ2-4, the V gene TRBV5-4; no clear D gene. There are 14 residues in the CDR3. Trimming pared 0 bases from V and 9 bases from J, leaving 13 bases between. Germline lookup yields CDR1 SGHNT and CDR2 YYREEE (reference sequence). In nucleotides, the CDR3 is TGTGCCAGCAGCTTGGGCGCAAAGCCAAGCATTCAGTACTTC. Protein product: CASSLGAKPSIQYF.

The CDR3 DNA follows: TGTGCCAGCAGCTTAGGAGGGGGTCACAACGAGCAGTACTTC. The encoded protein is CASSLGGGHNEQYF. V is TRBV7-9 and J is TRBJ2-7; weak D call: TRBD1 (6 bases). From germline, CDR1 is SEHNR and CDR2 FQNEAQ (reference sequence). This CDR3 has 14 residues. Trimming removed 1 base from V and 5 bases from J, with 12 bases in between.

V gene TRBV30 combines with J gene TRBJ1-2; D gene uncertain. The germline CDR1 and CDR2 sequences are GTSNPN and SVGIG (reference sequence). The V and J ends lost 0 bases and 5 bases respectively, with 13 bases between them. This CDR3 spans 14 amino acids. The CDR3, as DNA: TGTGCCTGGAGTGTGTACAAGGGCCCATATGGCTACACCTTC. It encodes CAWSVYKGPYGYTF.

The rearrangement links TRBV4-1 to TRBJ2-7, with 7 bases matching TRBD1. The germline V gene has CDR1 MGHRA and CDR2 YSYEKL. The CDR3 runs 17 residues. The V segment lost 0 bases and the J segment 1 base; nucleotides outside the gene matches: 9. This CDR3 is CASSQEVETGTSYEQYF. In nucleotides, the CDR3 is TGCGCCAGCAGCCAAGAAGTCGAGACAGGGACGTCCTACGAGCAGTACTTC.

The chain employs TRBV30 and TRBJ2-7; D is unclear. From germline, CDR1 is GTSNPN and CDR2 SVGIG (reference sequence). This CDR3 contains 17 residues. V was pared by 1 base and J by 0 bases, with 19 bases between. Here the CDR3 DNA reads TGTGCCTGGAGTGCCCTGATCCTAGTATCTAGCTCCTACGAGCAGTACTTC. It is translated as CAWSALILVSSSYEQYF.

The V call is TRBV29-1, the J call TRBJ2-1; D is unclear. The CDR3 contains 15 residues. Deletions cut 7 bases from V and 0 bases from J, with 16 bases between. From germline, CDR1 is SQVTM and CDR2 ANQGSEA. The CDR3 DNA is TGCAGCGCGACGGAAATGATGGGCTCCTACAATGAGCAGTTCTTC. As protein: CSATEMMGSYNEQFF.

The chain is built from TRBV29-1 and TRBJ2-5; TRBD1 matches 7 bases. Losses at the gene ends were 6 bases for V and 4 bases for J; bases not matched to a gene: 5. The CDR3 has 12 residues. Germline V gene sequence: CDR1 SQVTM, CDR2 ANQGSEA. CDR3 coding DNA: TGCAGCGTCAGAGGGGGCGGAGAGACCCAGTACTTC. Encoded protein: CSVRGGGETQYF.

The gene calls are TRBV7-2 and TRBJ2-3; weak D call: TRBD2 (6 bases). V was cut by 5 bases and J by 2 bases, with 14 bases left in between. CDR3 size: 15 residues. Germline CDR1 reads SGHTA; CDR2 reads FQGNSA. As DNA, the CDR3 is TGTGCCAGCAGCCCAAGCGGGCTCCTCACAGATACGCAGTATTTT. Its translation is CASSPSGLLTDTQYF.

Only a few counts were recorded for this clone. This chain connects TRBV5-1 to TRBJ2-7, with D possibly matching TRBD1 (5 bases). The CDR3 consists of 15 residues. From germline, CDR1 is SGHRS and CDR2 YFSETQ. Trimming pared 2 bases from V and 0 bases from J, leaving 12 bases between. The CDR3 DNA is TGCGCCAGCAGCTTAATGGGGCAGTTCTCCTACGAGCAGTACTTC. It codes for CASSLMGQFSYEQYF.

This clone was detected a few times. The rearrangement uses TRBV2 and TRBJ2-3; D is unclear. CDR3 length: 13 residues. Germline CDR1 SNHLY, CDR2 FYNNEI. Deletions cut 2 bases from V and 2 bases from J, with 5 bases between. The CDR3 DNA is TGTGCCAGCAGTGAACAGATCACAGATACGCAGTATTTT. This encodes CASSEQITDTQYF.

This chain links TRBV5-1 with TRBJ2-1, with D possibly being TRBD2 (6 bases). This CDR3 has 16 amino acids. Germline lookup yields CDR1 SGHRS and CDR2 YFSETQ. V was cut by 2 bases and J by 3 bases, with 15 bases left in between. DNA of the CDR3: TGCGCCAGCAGCTTAATCGCGGGACTCCGCTACAATGAGCAGTTCTTC. It is translated as CASSLIAGLRYNEQFF.

As to this clone: Different DNA sequences within this sample yield the same CDR3. The V and J genes are TRBV29-1 and TRBJ1-1; D gene uncertain. V gave up 7 bases and J gave up 2 bases, with 5 bases separating them. The CDR3 is 10 residues long. Germline V gives CDR1 SQVTM, CDR2 ANQGSEA. The CDR3 here is CSGVNTEAFF. Written as DNA, the CDR3 is TGCAGCGGGGTCAACACTGAAGCTTTCTTT.

The chain links TRBV7-7 to TRBJ2-1; unclear D gene. The CDR3 is 13 amino acids. Germline CDR1 reads SSHAT; CDR2 reads FNYEAQ (reference sequence). Trimming left V 5 bases short and J 9 bases short, with 14 bases between. CDR3 sequence (DNA): TGTGCCAGCAGCCTAGGCCGGAGTGGTGAGCAGTTCTTC. Protein: CASSLGRSGEQFF. Full variable domain (missing parts from reference TRBV7-7 and TRBJ2-1): GAGVSQSPRYKVTKRGQDVTLRCDPISSHATLYWYQQALGQGPEFLTYFNYEAQPDKSGLPSDRFSAERPEGSISTLTIQRTEQRDSAMYRCASSLGRSGEQFFGPGTRLTVL.

The rearrangement links TRBV7-2 to TRBJ1-4; TRBD1 matches 8 bases. V was pared by 4 bases and J by 7 bases, with 5 bases of the junction left unmatched. CDR3 length: 14 residues. CDR1 SGHTA and CDR2 FQGNSA come from the germline V gene. The CDR3 is CASSSQGGVEKLFF. For the CDR3, the DNA is TGTGCCAGCAGCTCACAGGGGGGAGTTGAAAAACTGTTTTTT.

The chain recombines TRBV30 with TRBJ2-5, with D perhaps TRBD1 (6 bases). The CDR3 runs to 12 residues. The ends were cut back, 2 bases at V and 4 bases at J, with 8 bases in the middle. Germline CDR1 and CDR2: GTSNPN and SVGIG (reference sequence). The CDR3 DNA follows: TGTGCCTGGAGTCTCAGGGGAGAGACCCAGTACTTC. Translated: CAWSLRGETQYF.

The rearrangement joins TRBV13 to TRBJ2-3; 9 nucleotides line up with TRBD1. Unmatched junction bases numbered 3, after V lost 4 bases and J lost 1 base. CDR3 length: 15 amino acids. In germline, CDR1 is PRHDT, CDR2 FYEKMQ (reference sequence). The CDR3 coding sequence is TGTGCCAGCAGCTGGGACAGGGCAGGCACAGATACGCAGTATTTT. Protein product: CASSWDRAGTDTQYF.

This clone appeared a few times. V and J are TRBV29-1 and TRBJ1-4; D ambiguous. V dropped 4 bases and J dropped 5 bases, with 2 bases sitting between them. Looked up from germline, CDR1 is SQVTM and CDR2 is ANQGSEA. The CDR3 length is 10 residues. CDR3 nucleotides: TGCAGCGTTGGAAATGAAAAACTGTTTTTT. Translated: CSVGNEKLFF.

The DNA for the CDR3 is TGTGCCAGCACCCAAGGGGGTAGCGGGACCTACGAGCAGTACTTC. It is translated as CASTQGGSGTYEQYF. The rearrangement links TRBV25-1 to TRBJ2-7; TRBD2 matches at 8 bases. CDR3 length: 15 amino acids. The V gene's germline CDR1 is MGHDK and CDR2 SYGVNS. V was pared by 7 bases and J by 2 bases, with 10 bases of the junction left unmatched.

This clone was counted a few times. The rearrangement uses TRBV7-2 and TRBJ2-1; 8 bases line up with TRBD1. Germline trimming cut 4 bases from V and 7 bases from J; bases unmatched to any gene: 6. The CDR3 covers 14 residues. The germline V gene encodes CDR1 SGHTA and CDR2 FQGNSA. CDR3 residues: CASSSSQGVNEQFF. The CDR3 coding sequence is TGTGCCAGCAGCTCATCACAGGGGGTTAATGAGCAGTTCTTC.

The chain has TRBV29-1 and TRBJ2-7; D possibly uses TRBD1 or TRBD2 (5 bases each). The germline V gene encodes CDR1 SQVTM and CDR2 ANQGSEA. The V and J ends lost 6 bases and 2 bases respectively, with 20 bases between them. The CDR3 runs to 15 residues. The CDR3 DNA reads as TGCAGCGTAACTTTGGGACGCATCCCCCCCTACGAGCAGTACTTC. As protein: CSVTLGRIPPYEQYF.

On this clone itself: Distinct nucleotide sequences in the sample also encode this CDR3. This chain connects TRBV30 to TRBJ1-2, with D possibly being TRBD1 (6 bases). The V end was cut by 3 bases, the J end by 7 bases, with 9 bases between. In germline, CDR1 is GTSNPN, CDR2 SVGIG (reference sequence). CDR3 length equals 11 residues. For the CDR3, the DNA is TGTGCCTGGAGACAGGGTGGTGGCTACACCTTC. Translation gives CAWRQGGGYTF.

The table lists this clone with a count of one. The chain combines TRBV6-6 with TRBJ2-1; 9 nucleotides match TRBD2. The V gene's germline CDR1 is MNHNY and CDR2 SVGAGI (reference sequence). With V trimmed by 2 bases and J by 7 bases, 6 bases remained unmatched. The CDR3 loop spans 15 amino acids. CDR3 region: CASSYGTSGLNEQFF. CDR3 DNA sequence: TGTGCCAGCAGTTACGGCACTAGCGGGCTAAATGAGCAGTTCTTC.